These T cell receptor beta chains were read from a single sample in a study of blood T cell repertoires in COVID-19. TCRdb's copy holds only in-frame clones and misses some; the assay was immunoSEQ multiplex PCR. This table holds about 26,000 clones, approximately 94% found once. Sequencing input: peripheral blood. The source is a human donor with active COVID-19. The donor label of this sample is uncertain. Both conserved end residues are part of each CDR3. The D gene is left open where the match is weak. Where a row states a size, it is once, few, many or the class of an expanded clone; other rows omit it.

TRBJ2-7,TRBD2,TRBV29-1,NA,TGCAGCGTCATGCTACTAGCGGGAGCCTACGAGCAGTACTTC,CSVMLLAGAYEQYF
TRBJ1-1,NA,TRBV29-1,NA,TGCAGCGTTTCGTGGGGAGACACTGAAGCTTTCTTT,CSVSWGDTEAFF
TRBJ2-7,TRBD1,TRBV29-1,NA,TGCAGCGTGGAAAAGACAGGGGGGTACGAGCAGTACTTC,CSVEKTGGYEQYF
TRBJ1-2,TRBD1,TRBV5-4,NA,TGTGCCAGCAGCTTGTGCCAGGGGGCAGGATTGTGTTTTGGCTACACCTTC,CASSLCQGAGLCFGYTF
TRBJ2-4,TRBD2,TRBV6-2/TRBV6-3,NA,TGTGCCAGCAGTTTCAAGCGGGGGGGACTAGCCAAAAACATTCAGTACTTC,CASSFKRGGLAKNIQYF
TRBJ2-3,TRBD2,TRBV6-4,NA,TGTGCCAGCAGTGACGGCGGGGGGGCCACAGATACGCAGTATTTT,CASSDGGGATDTQYF
TRBJ2-3,TRBD2,TRBV2,NA,TGTGCCAGCAGTGAAGTAGCGGGAGGGACAGATACGCAGTATTTT,CASSEVAGGTDTQYF
TRBJ2-1,TRBD1,TRBV6-5,NA,TGTGCCAGCAGTTATGGGCGGACAGGGATAATCGATGAGCAGTTCTTC,CASSYGRTGIIDEQFF
TRBJ1-1,TRBD1,TRBV6-2/TRBV6-3,NA,TGTGCCAGCAGCCCCGGGACAGGGACGGCGGTCACTGAAGCTTTCTTT,CASSPGTGTAVTEAFF
TRBJ2-7,NA,TRBV27,NA,TGTGCCAGCAGTCCCCCGTGGGGGGAAGGGTCCTACGAGCAGTACTTC,CASSPPWGEGSYEQYF
TRBJ1-2,NA,TRBV3-1/TRBV3-2,NA,TGTGCCAGCAGCCAACGCGCTTACTATGGCTACACCTTC,CASSQRAYYGYTF
TRBJ2-3,TRBD2,TRBV19,NA,TGTGCCAGTAGTCCGGGACTAGCGGGAGTCACAGATACGCAGTATTTT,CASSPGLAGVTDTQYF
TRBJ2-2,TRBD1,TRBV23-1,few,TGCGCCAGCAGTCAATCGATTAAACAGGGGCGTTACACCGGGGAGCTGTTTTTT,CASSQSIKQGRYTGELFF
TRBJ2-1,TRBD2,TRBV3-1/TRBV3-2,NA,TGTGCCAGCAGCCAAGACTACAGGTGGCGAGCGGGAGGCTTAAGGTCCTACAATGAGCAGTTCTTC,CASSQDYRWRAGGLRSYNEQFF
TRBJ1-4,TRBD1,TRBV25-1,NA,TGTGCCAGCACCAGACAGGGTGTGAGTGAAAAACTGTTTTTT,CASTRQGVSEKLFF
TRBJ2-2,TRBD2,TRBV5-1,NA,TGCGCCAGCAGTCGGCGGGAGACAAACACCGGGGAGCTGTTTTTT,CASSRRETNTGELFF
TRBJ1-4,TRBD1,TRBV2,once,TGTGCCAGCAGACCTGACAGGGTCATCGAAAAACTGTTTTTT,CASRPDRVIEKLFF
TRBJ2-1,TRBD1,TRBV6-5,once,TGTGCCAGCACCGGGACAGGTGGCGATGAGCAGTTCTTC,CASTGTGGDEQFF
TRBJ2-5,TRBD1,TRBV27,NA,TGTGCCAGCAGGGACAGGGGAAGAGAGACCCAGTACTTC,CASRDRGRETQYF
TRBJ2-7,TRBD2,TRBV5-1,NA,TGCGCCAGCAGCACGGGACTAGCGGGAGGGGCCGCCTATTACGAGCAGTACTTC,CASSTGLAGGAAYYEQYF
TRBJ1-2,NA,TRBV9,NA,TGTGCCAGCAGCGTGGGGAACAGGGGCTACACCTTC,CASSVGNRGYTF
TRBJ2-2,TRBD1,TRBV28,once,TGTGCCAGCAGTCCTGCGTGGGGACAGGGTAACACCGGGGAGCTGTTTTTT,CASSPAWGQGNTGELFF
TRBJ1-5,NA,TRBV29-1,NA,TGCAGCGCAAAAGAGGCTGGCCCGGGACCCCAGCATTTT,CSAKEAGPGPQHF
TRBJ1-4,TRBD1,TRBV27,few,TGTGCCAGCACAGGGGGCAGGTTTGAAAAACTGTTTTTT,CASTGGRFEKLFF
TRBJ2-7,NA,TRBV6-2/TRBV6-3,NA,TGTGCCAGCAGACCTCCCGTCGACAACTACGAGCAGTACTTC,CASRPPVDNYEQYF
TRBJ1-2,TRBD1,TRBV3-1/TRBV3-2,NA,TGTGCCAGCAGCCACCGGGACAGGGAAGGCTCTGGCTACACCTTC,CASSHRDREGSGYTF
TRBJ2-3,TRBD1,TRBV19,NA,TGTGCCAGTCGACCGACAGGGTTTACAGATACGCAGTATTTT,CASRPTGFTDTQYF
TRBJ2-7,NA,TRBV9,NA,TGTGCCAGCAGCGTAGGTCTTCAGGGCCCCTACGAGCAGTACTTC,CASSVGLQGPYEQYF
TRBJ2-7,TRBD2,TRBV10-3,once,TGTGCCATCAGTGAGAGGACTAGAGCCGAGCAGTACTTC,CAISERTRAEQYF
TRBJ1-2,NA,TRBV3-1/TRBV3-2,NA,TGTGCCAGCAGCCAAGTGTTTCCCCGTGGCTACACCTTC,CASSQVFPRGYTF
TRBJ2-1,NA,TRBV4-3,NA,TGCGCCAGCAGCCAAGAGGGGGGGGCCACCTACAATGAGCAGTTCTTC,CASSQEGGATYNEQFF
TRBJ1-6,NA,TRBV6-5,NA,TGTGCCAGCAGTTCCCGACAGTTCGATAATTCACCCCTCCACTTT,CASSSRQFDNSPLHF
TRBJ1-2,TRBD1,TRBV6-5,NA,TGTGCCAGCCGAACCAGCCGGGACAGCGTTAATGGCTACACCTTC,CASRTSRDSVNGYTF
TRBJ1-1,NA,TRBV15,NA,TGTGCCACCAGCAGAGGCATGGTGGGCTCGGGGGGGACTGAAGCTTTCTTT,CATSRGMVGSGGTEAFF
TRBJ2-1,NA,TRBV19,once,TGTGCCAGTAATTATAAGTTGACAGACTTACCCTCCTACAATGAGCAGTTCTTC,CASNYKLTDLPSYNEQFF
TRBJ2-1,NA,TRBV5-4,NA,TGTGCCAGCAGCTTGAAGACTTCGGCGTCCTACAATGAGCAGTTCTTC,CASSLKTSASYNEQFF
TRBJ1-4,NA,TRBV7-9,once,TGTGCCGACTCGATTGAAAAACTGTTTTTT,CADSIEKLFF
TRBJ2-7,TRBD2,TRBV2,NA,TGTGCCAGCAGTGATAATGGACTAGCCTACGAGCAGTACTTC,CASSDNGLAYEQYF
TRBJ2-7,NA,TRBV5-4,NA,TGTGCCAGCAGCTTGGGGGGACTCTTACTCTCCTACGAGCAGTACTTC,CASSLGGLLLSYEQYF
TRBJ2-3,TRBD2,TRBV5-1,NA,TGCGCCAGCAGCTCGAGCGGGGGAAGCACAGATACGCAGTATTTT,CASSSSGGSTDTQYF
TRBJ2-2,TRBD1,TRBV28,NA,TGTGCCAGCAGTTACCAGGGGGCGACCGGGGAGCTGTTTTTT,CASSYQGATGELFF
TRBJ2-3,NA,TRBV5-4,NA,TGTGCCAGCAGCTCCAGGGGAAGGGGCACAGATACGCAGTATTTT,CASSSRGRGTDTQYF
TRBJ1-1,NA,TRBV20-1,NA,TGCAGTGCGGGGCGGAGAATTGAAGCTTTCTTT,CSAGRRIEAFF
TRBJ2-2,TRBD2,TRBV7-9,NA,TGTGCCAGCAGCTCCCGGACTAGCGGGAACACCGGGGAGCTGTTTTTT,CASSSRTSGNTGELFF
TRBJ1-2,NA,TRBV20-1,NA,TGCAGTGCTGAAGGCGGGAGGGGCTACACCTTC,CSAEGGRGYTF
TRBJ1-4,NA,TRBV5-6,NA,TGTGCCAGCAGCTTGTCAGGTTTTAAGGAAAAACTGTTTTTT,CASSLSGFKEKLFF
TRBJ2-3,NA,TRBV7-2,NA,TGTGCCAGCAGCTTAGACCCCACCCGGGGGACGCAGTATTTT,CASSLDPTRGTQYF
TRBJ1-5,NA,TRBV30,NA,TGTGCCTGGAGTGGGCAGAGCAATCAGCCCCAGCATTTT,CAWSGQSNQPQHF
TRBJ2-3,NA,TRBV5-4,NA,TGTGCCAGCAGCGCCTCAGGGGGCACAGATACGCAGTATTTT,CASSASGGTDTQYF
TRBJ2-7,NA,TRBV11-2,NA,TGTGCCAGCAGCTTAGGCTACTCCTACGAGCAGTACTTC,CASSLGYSYEQYF
TRBJ2-7,TRBD1,TRBV19,NA,TGTGCCAGTAGTACGCCGGGACAGGGGCAGTACTTC,CASSTPGQGQYF
TRBJ2-7,TRBD1,TRBV7-6,NA,TGTGCCAGCAGCTTAGCAGGACAGGGGGGCTACGAGCAGTACTTC,CASSLAGQGGYEQYF
TRBJ2-7,TRBD1,TRBV5-6,NA,TGTGCCAGCAGGCGGACAGGTACGGCCTACGAGCAGTACTTC,CASRRTGTAYEQYF
TRBJ2-3,NA,TRBV7-9,NA,TGTGCCAGCAGTCGGACAGCTAGCACAGATACGCAGTATTTT,CASSRTASTDTQYF